This T cell receptor beta chain emerged from a study of blood T cell repertoires in COVID-19. Trimming pared 0 bases from V and 3 bases from J, leaving 16 bases between. Germline V lookup: CDR1 SGHRS, CDR2 YFSETQ. The length of the CDR3 is 16 residues. Clones were sequenced by immunoSEQ multiplex PCR, and TCRdb holds only the in-frame ones, with some missing. The sample consists of roughly 120,000 clones, approximately 84% of them appearing once. The J gene is TRBJ2-7, the V gene TRBV5-1; weak D call: TRBD1 (6 bases). The sequence was collected from a man aged 50-60 years with acute or convalescent COVID-19. The sequenced sample was peripheral blood. The CDR3 DNA follows: TGCGCCAGCAGCTTGGCCCGACAGGAACCGGACTACGAGCAGTACTTC. Translation gives CASSLARQEPDYEQYF.